The source of this T cell receptor beta chain is a study of cytomegalovirus exposure and HLA in healthy donors (dated by TCRdb to about 2017). General notes on the study: According to a later analysis, one platform produced both the approximately 110 validation repertoires and the 666 repertoires of the first cohort. The study aimed to test whether cataloging public T cell receptors could reveal signatures of past pathogen exposure. Besides the first cohort of around 700 subjects, a separate validation cohort made up of over a hundred different subjects was used. To predict cytomegalovirus infection status, the study brought together high-throughput TCR immunosequencing, statistical association of individual TCRs with disease status, and machine learning.

What the work shows at the level of the full study, not this receptor alone: Most TCR sequences were observed very rarely across donors, whereas some public TCRs were present in many individuals. The study gave a list of over 150 TCR beta chains associated with cytomegalovirus. A later analysis lacked HLA typing for the validation cohort, so it scored co-occurrence in that cohort across all 120 or so repertoires. Cytomegalovirus status was reported to be diagnosed by the classifier with high specificity and sensitivity in both the original and validation cohorts. According to the authors, the approach could potentially be generalized to other disease states and immunological phenotypes. In a later analysis, TCRs clustered in the first cohort were found to also tend to co-occur in the approximately 120 validation repertoires, with 85% to 95% of cluster scores above 0. In vitro tests confirmed that a few of the cytomegalovirus-associated TCR beta chains recognize cytomegalovirus antigens.

The CDR1 and CDR2 encoded by the germline V gene are ENHRY and SYGVKD. The germline V end is reduced by 6 bases and the J end by 4 bases; junction bases left unmatched: 4. The CDR3 covers 13 residues, taking in both the cysteine and the phenylalanine. CDR3 DNA is the only sequence kept; it has 39 bases, read in frame from the first base. The receptor library was made with the immunoSEQ multiplex PCR assay. The paper's processing steps were these. A statistical classification framework was developed to diagnose cytomegalovirus status using the catalog of TCR beta chain sequences. Here the immuneACCESS table is served through TCRdb, limited to in-frame sequences with V and J called. Missing clones are a known gap in these copies; in checked studies unresolved V genes cover under half, and the rest lacks a known reason. Clone size and the V and J calls come from that table; the DNA yielded D and trimming. This sample lists roughly 150,000 clones; around 89% were detected once. The top ten hold 3% of the sample.

Points on this clone: It lacks a known antigen. Per-base quality was not reported, and no clone a single base away is much larger than it.

The donors belonged to the validation cohort of around 120 subjects, which was separate from the 666-subject first cohort. Sequencing input: PBMCs. The chain employs TRBV10-3 and TRBJ2-5, with TRBD1 identical over 8 junction bases. This receptor was identified in a man aged 18 to 30 in good health and CMV-seronegative. Here is the DNA: TGTGCCATCAGAGGACAGGGACCAGAGACCCAGTACTTC. Its protein product is CAIRGQGPETQYF.